Presented here are 2 T cell receptor beta chains from one specimen sequenced in a study of blood T cell repertoires in COVID-19. Profiling relied on immunoSEQ multiplex PCR, and the TCRdb table lists in-frame clones only, not all of them. The table shows roughly 50,000 clones, with 70% to 90% occurring only once. Sequencing input: peripheral blood. The receptors here all came from an elderly woman with COVID-19, enrolled during active disease.

This chain uses TRBV7-9 with TRBJ1-5; D ambiguous. In germline, CDR1 is SEHNR, CDR2 FQNEAQ (reference sequence). Trimming pared 5 bases from V and 1 base from J, leaving 9 bases between. This CDR3 has 14 amino acids. The CDR3: CASSPSGSNQPQHF. As DNA, the CDR3 is TGTGCCAGCAGCCCCTCGGGGAGCAATCAGCCCCAGCATTTT.

CDR3 in amino acids: CATSDPRQDTDTQYF. As DNA, the CDR3 is TGTGCCACCAGTGACCCACGACAGGACACAGATACGCAGTATTTT. This sequence joins TRBV24-1 and TRBJ2-3; tentative D call: TRBD1 (6 bases). This CDR3 has 15 amino acids. Between the trimmed V and J ends, which lost 4 bases and 2 bases, there was a span of 12 bases. Germline CDR1 is KGHDR and CDR2 is SFDVKD.